These 4 T cell receptor beta chains came from one sample sequenced in a study of metastatic and nonmetastatic thyroid tumors (dated by TCRdb to 2020 to 2022). No patient had received any treatment before thyroid surgery. The library relied on PCR. TCRdb lists the instrument as Illumina HiSeq 4000. TCRdb applied fastp at Q25 and MiXCR to the public reads, then kept only in-frame beta chains. This sample comprises about 19,000 clones, more than 20% of them detected only once. Of the sample, 3% to 4% is held by the ten largest clones. Sequenced input: blood. Receptors originate from a male donor with papillary thyroid cancer or a benign thyroid nodule (not recorded which). Some clones in this sample may be carry-over from other donors' samples.

The table lists this clone with many counts. The V gene is TRBV27, the J gene TRBJ1-5; 7 nucleotides align to TRBD1. The junction had 7 bases not matched to a gene; V was cut back by 6 bases and J by 5 bases. There are 14 residues in the CDR3. Germline CDR1 is MNHEY and CDR2 is SMNVEV (reference sequence). The CDR3 DNA is TGTGCCAGCAGCCCTCCAGGGGGGGATCAGCCCCAGCATTTT. Its protein product is CASSPPGGDQPQHF.

This clone showed up just once. One end of the junction varies from germline; a read error may be responsible. The chain links TRBV5-1 to TRBJ2-2, with 10 bases fitting TRBD1. CDR1 and CDR2 (germline): SGHRS, YFSETQ. This CDR3 has 17 residues. The CDR3: CASSLSLGQGRTGELFF. The CDR3 DNA sequence: TGCGCCAGCAGCTTGTCTCTGGGACAGGGGCGAACCGGGGAGCTCTTTTTT.

Relative to its sample, this clone is medium-sized. J is TRBJ1-2 and V is TRBV19, with 7 bases matching TRBD1. CDR1 and CDR2 (germline): LNHDA, SQIVND (reference sequence). The CDR3 has 15 amino acids. V lost 5 bases to trimming and J lost 0 bases; unmatched junction nucleotides: 6. CDR3 coding DNA: TGTGCCAGTAGTCCCGGGACAGCCACTAACTATGGCTACACCTTC. Its protein product is CASSPGTATNYGYTF.

The chain carries TRBV6-1 and TRBJ1-2, with TRBD1 as a possible D gene (6 bases). The CDR3 loop spans 13 amino acids. V was pared by 6 bases and J by 1 base, with 9 bases between. The germline V gene encodes CDR1 MNHNS and CDR2 SASEGT. The CDR3 loop reads CASRTGFNYGYTF. The CDR3 nucleotides read TGTGCCAGCAGGACAGGTTTTAACTATGGCTACACCTTC.